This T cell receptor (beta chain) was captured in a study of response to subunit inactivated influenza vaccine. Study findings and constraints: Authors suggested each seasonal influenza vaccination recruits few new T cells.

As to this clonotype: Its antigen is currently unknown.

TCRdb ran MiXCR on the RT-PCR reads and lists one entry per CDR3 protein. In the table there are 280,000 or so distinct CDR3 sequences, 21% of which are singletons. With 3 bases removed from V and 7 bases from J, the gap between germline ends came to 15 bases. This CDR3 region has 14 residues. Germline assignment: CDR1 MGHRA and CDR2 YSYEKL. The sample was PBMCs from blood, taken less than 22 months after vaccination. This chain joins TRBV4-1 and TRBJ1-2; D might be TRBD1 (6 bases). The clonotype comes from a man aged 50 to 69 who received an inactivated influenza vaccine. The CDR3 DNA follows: TGCGCCAGCAGCCAGACCACAGGGCTACGTGGCTACACCTTC. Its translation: CASSQTTGLRGYTF.